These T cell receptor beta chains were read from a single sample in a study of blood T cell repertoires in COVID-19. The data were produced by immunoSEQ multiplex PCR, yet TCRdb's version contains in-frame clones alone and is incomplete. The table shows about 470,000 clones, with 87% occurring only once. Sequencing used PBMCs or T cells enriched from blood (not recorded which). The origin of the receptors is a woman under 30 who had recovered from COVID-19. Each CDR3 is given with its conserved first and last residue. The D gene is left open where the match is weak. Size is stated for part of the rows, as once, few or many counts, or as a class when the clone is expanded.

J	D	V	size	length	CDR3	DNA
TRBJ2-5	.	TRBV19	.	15	CASSTGGLGEETQYF	TGTGCCAGTAGTACTGGAGGGCTGGGTGAAGAGACCCAGTACTTC
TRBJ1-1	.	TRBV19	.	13	CASSIPRETEAFF	TGTGCCAGTAGTATACCCAGGGAAACTGAAGCTTTCTTT
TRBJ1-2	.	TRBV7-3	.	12	CASSDSFPYDTF	TGTGCCAGTTCGGACAGCTTCCCCTACGACACCTTC
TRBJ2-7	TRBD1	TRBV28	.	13	CASSSGTGYEQYF	TGTGCCAGCAGTTCCGGGACAGGATACGAGCAGTACTTC
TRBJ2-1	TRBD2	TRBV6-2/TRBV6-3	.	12	CASSQGLWEQFF	TGTGCCAGCAGCCAGGGACTATGGGAGCAGTTCTTC
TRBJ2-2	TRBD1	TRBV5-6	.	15	CASSFRDRALGELFF	TGTGCCAGCAGCTTCCGGGACAGGGCGCTCGGGGAGCTGTTTTTT
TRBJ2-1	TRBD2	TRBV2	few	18	CASSGQLAGSSSYNEQFF	TGTGCCAGCAGTGGTCAACTAGCGGGTTCCAGCTCCTACAATGAGCAGTTCTTC
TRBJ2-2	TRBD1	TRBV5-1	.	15	CASSLGGQHTGELFF	TGCGCCAGCAGCTTGGGGGGACAGCACACCGGGGAGCTGTTTTTT
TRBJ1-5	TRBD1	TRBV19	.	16	CASSIPGQGTAQPQHF	TGTGCCAGTAGTATACCGGGACAGGGAACGGCACAGCCCCAGCATTTT
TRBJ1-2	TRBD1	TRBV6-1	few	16	CASSEADPRDSYGYTF	TGTGCCAGCAGTGAAGCGGACCCCCGGGACAGCTATGGCTACACCTTC
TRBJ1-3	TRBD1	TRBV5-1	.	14	CASSLDRGGNTIYF	TGCGCCAGCAGCTTGGACAGGGGAGGAAACACCATATATTTT
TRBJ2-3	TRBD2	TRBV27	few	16	CASSSPGGGPADTQYF	TGTGCCAGCAGTTCGCCCGGCGGGGGACCCGCAGATACGCAGTATTTT
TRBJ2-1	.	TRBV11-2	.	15	CASSLDMRPYNEQFF	TGTGCCAGCAGCTTAGATATGCGTCCCTACAATGAGCAGTTCTTC
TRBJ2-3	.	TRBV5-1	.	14	CASRSSTSTDTQYF	TGCGCCAGCCGATCTTCCACTAGCACAGATACGCAGTATTTT
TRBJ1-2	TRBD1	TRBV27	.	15	CASSLPVTGTYGYTF	TGTGCCAGCAGTTTACCCGTGACAGGGACCTATGGCTACACCTTC
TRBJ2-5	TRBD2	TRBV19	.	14	CASMRRGGQETQYF	TGTGCCAGTATGCGGCGGGGGGGTCAAGAGACCCAGTACTTC
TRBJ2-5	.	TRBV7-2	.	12	CASSLERETQYF	TGTGCCAGCAGCTTAGAGAGGGAGACCCAGTACTTC
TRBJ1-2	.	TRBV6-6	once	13	CASSPVWNYGYTF	TGTGCCAGCAGTCCGGTATGGAACTATGGCTACACCTTC
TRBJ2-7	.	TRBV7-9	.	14	CASSLPATGYEQYF	TGTGCCAGCAGCTTACCGGCAACAGGGTACGAGCAGTACTTC
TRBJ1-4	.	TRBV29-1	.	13	CSVEGGGREKLFF	TGCAGCGTTGAAGGGGGGGGCCGTGAAAAACTGTTTTTT
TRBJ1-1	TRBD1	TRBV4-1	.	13	CASSLTGDTEAFF	TGCGCCAGCAGCCTAACAGGGGACACTGAAGCTTTCTTT
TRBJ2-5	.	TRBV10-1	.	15	CASSESGQSQETQYF	TGCGCCAGCAGTGAGTCCGGACAGAGCCAAGAGACCCAGTACTTC
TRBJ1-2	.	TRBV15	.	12	CATSTSNYGYTF	TGTGCCACCAGCACCAGTAACTATGGCTACACCTTC
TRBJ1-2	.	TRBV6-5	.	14	CASKTGPGGYGYTF	TGTGCCAGCAAAACAGGGCCTGGGGGCTATGGCTACACCTTC
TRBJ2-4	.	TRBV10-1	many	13	CAQRGLAKNIQYF	TGCGCCCAACGCGGGCTAGCCAAAAACATTCAGTACTTC
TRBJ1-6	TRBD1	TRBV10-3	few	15	CAISDDRVGLGTLHF	TGTGCCATCAGTGACGACAGGGTCGGGTTGGGAACCCTCCACTTT
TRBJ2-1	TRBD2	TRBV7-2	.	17	CASSPWTSGGTHNEQFF	TGTGCCAGCAGCCCTTGGACTAGCGGGGGGACACACAATGAGCAGTTCTTC
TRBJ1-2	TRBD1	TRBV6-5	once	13	CASSRDSNYGYTF	TGTGCCAGCAGCCGGGACAGCAACTATGGCTACACCTTC
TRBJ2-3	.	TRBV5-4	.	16	CASSSATEPKITTQYF	TGTGCCAGCAGCTCAGCGACAGAGCCCAAAATAACTACGCAGTATTTT
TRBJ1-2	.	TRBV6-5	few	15	CASSFSGRNLYGYTF	TGTGCCAGCAGCTTTTCCGGGAGGAACCTCTATGGCTACACCTTC